The present TCR beta chain was sequenced within a study of T cell responses to AZD1222 COVID-19 vaccine (dated by TCRdb to the early 2020s). In the study overall: AZD1222 recipients whose second dose came at about 4 weeks and those whose second dose came at about 12 weeks were combined into one group, since spike-specific TCR depth and breadth did not differ between the two schedules. A total of more than 230 trial participants underwent TCR sequencing, of whom around 200 received two doses of AZD1222 and some 26 received two doses of the MenACWY control vaccine. Trial participants were enrolled by age into 18-55, 56-69 and 70-plus year subgroups, with about 150, 28 and 57 TCR-sequenced participants respectively. What the research found in general, with its limitations: Because no day 14 peak-response samples were available, the repertoires could be characterized only after the peak T cell response. Conclusions about previously exposed vaccinees are limited, since just a handful of AZD1222 recipients were seropositive for SARS-CoV-2 at baseline. Reportedly, almost half of the unique spike-specific TCRs recognized epitopes lying outside the regions that are mutated in the B.1.351 and B.1.1.7 variants. In the small 56-69-year group, the increase in depth fell short of significance, most likely because of low power. Vaccine-associated CD4 TCRs spanned the whole spike protein, with dominant responses in regions 160-218 and 743-854. A significant rise in spike-specific TCR breadth and depth was observed after two AZD1222 doses relative to day 0 and relative to MenACWY recipients. Participants were mostly white British, with more females than males. The authors suggested clonal diversity may have been underestimated.

The CDR3 covers 14 residues, taking in both the cysteine and the phenylalanine. Only the CDR3 portion is preserved as DNA: 42 bases, with reading frame beginning at the first base. The CDR3 regions of human TCRbeta chains were subjected to immunosequencing. The study's processing was this. Repertoire TCRs were checked for matches against a reference library of SARS-CoV-2-specific TCRs that had been generated using the MIRA antigen-specificity platform. Breadth was defined as the fraction of unique TCRs that were SARS-CoV-2-associated. Depth was defined as the fraction of total T cells that were SARS-CoV-2-associated. Using the MIRA data, each spike-specific TCR was mapped to the spike region that the TCR reacts to and placed in a CD4 or CD8 class. Log10-transformed breadth and depth values were compared by one-way ANOVA with Sidak's multiple comparisons tests. Held by TCRdb, this immuneACCESS table contains in-frame sequences only and omits some clones. Under half of the omission traces to an unresolved V gene where checked; the cause of the rest is unknown. The DNA was the basis for D and trimming; V, J and clone size are from that table. Within this sample are 140,000 to 150,000 clones, with 85% to 95% of them counted one time only. The top ten clones comprise about 9% of the sample.

The intended sense of this specimen's time point label: baseline before first vaccination. The vaccinee samples were drawn from two UK trials, COV001 and COV002, one of which was a single-blind randomized controlled phase 2/3 trial testing AZD1222 (ChAdOx1 nCoV-19) in healthy adults. Trial participant PBMC samples were collected at day 0 and day 28 after the second dose for TCRbeta chain sequencing. Comments on this clone: Its specific antigen is unknown. No much larger clone exists at a distance of one base, and base qualities are not known.

The V and J genes are TRBV21-1 and TRBJ1-3. TRBV21-1 is an annotated pseudogene. Source: peripheral blood, taken on day 0 of AZD1222 vaccination. This TCR came from an adult in good health. Here is the DNA: TGTGCCAGCAGCGGACTGCCCTCTGGAAACACCATATATTTT. It translates as CASSGLPSGNTIYF.